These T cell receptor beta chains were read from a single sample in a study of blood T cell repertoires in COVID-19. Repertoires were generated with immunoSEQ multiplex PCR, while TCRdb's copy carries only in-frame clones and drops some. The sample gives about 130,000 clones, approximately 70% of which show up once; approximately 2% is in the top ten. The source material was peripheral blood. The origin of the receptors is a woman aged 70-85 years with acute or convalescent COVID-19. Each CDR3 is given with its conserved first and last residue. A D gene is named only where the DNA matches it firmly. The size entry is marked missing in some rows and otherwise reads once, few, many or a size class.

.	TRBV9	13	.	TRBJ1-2	CASSTSGTYGYTF	TGTGCCAGCAGCACCTCGGGGACTTATGGCTACACCTTC
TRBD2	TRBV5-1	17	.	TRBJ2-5	CASSLAGLAGLEETQYF	TGCGCCAGCAGCTTGGCCGGACTAGCAGGACTAGAAGAGACCCAGTACTTC
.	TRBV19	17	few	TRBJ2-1	CASSTQLRGPLYNEQFF	TGTGCCAGTAGTACCCAACTTAGGGGTCCCCTCTACAATGAGCAGTTCTTC
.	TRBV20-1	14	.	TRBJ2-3	CSASRPEGTDTQYF	TGCAGTGCTAGTCGGCCAGAGGGCACAGATACGCAGTATTTT
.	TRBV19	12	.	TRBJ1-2	CASKQGLDGYTF	TGTGCCAGTAAGCAGGGGTTGGATGGCTACACCTTC
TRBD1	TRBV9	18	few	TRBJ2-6	CASSLGQAVRSGANVLTF	TGTGCCAGCAGCCTGGGACAGGCCGTTCGCTCTGGGGCCAACGTCCTGACTTTC
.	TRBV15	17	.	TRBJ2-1	CATSRHRTGRGDNEQFF	TGTGCCACCAGCAGACACAGAACAGGGAGGGGGGACAATGAGCAGTTCTTC
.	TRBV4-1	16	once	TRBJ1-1	CASSQVGRTRNTEAFF	TGCGCCAGCAGCCAAGTCGGACGGACAAGGAACACTGAAGCTTTCTTT
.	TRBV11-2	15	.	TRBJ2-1	CASSPWSSSYNEQFF	TGTGCCAGCAGCCCCTGGTCTAGCTCCTACAATGAGCAGTTCTTC
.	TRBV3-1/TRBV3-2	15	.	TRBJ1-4	CASSQGTVANEKLFF	TGTGCCAGCAGCCAAGGTACAGTGGCTAATGAAAAACTGTTTTTT
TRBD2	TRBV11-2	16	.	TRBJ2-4	CASSLGGAGGKNIQYF	TGTGCCAGCAGCTTAGGGGGAGCGGGGGGGAAAAACATTCAGTACTTC
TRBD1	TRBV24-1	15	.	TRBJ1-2	CATSDSTQGAYGYTF	TGTGCCACCAGTGACTCCACCCAGGGGGCCTATGGCTACACCTTC
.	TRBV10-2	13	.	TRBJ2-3	CASGETPVDTQYF	TGCGCCAGCGGGGAGACCCCTGTAGATACGCAGTATTTT
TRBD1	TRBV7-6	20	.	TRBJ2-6	CASSLEPRGTGTPGANVLTF	TGTGCCAGCAGCTTAGAACCCCGGGGGACAGGGACCCCTGGGGCCAACGTCCTGACTTTC
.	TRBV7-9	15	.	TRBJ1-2	CASSLIVSGEEGYTF	TGTGCCAGCAGCTTAATAGTTTCTGGGGAGGAGGGCTACACCTTC
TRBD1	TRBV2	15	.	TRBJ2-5	CASSGFTGAKETQYF	TGTGCCAGCAGTGGATTCACAGGGGCCAAAGAGACCCAGTACTTC
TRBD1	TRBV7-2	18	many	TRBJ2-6	CASSFPGQGTSGANVLTF	TGTGCCAGCAGCTTTCCGGGACAGGGTACGTCTGGGGCCAACGTCCTGACTTTC
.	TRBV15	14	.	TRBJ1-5	CATSRAAIGQPQHF	TGTGCCACCAGCAGAGCGGCCATCGGGCAGCCCCAGCATTTT
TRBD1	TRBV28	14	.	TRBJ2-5	CASSFAGGGETQYF	TGTGCCAGCAGTTTCGCAGGGGGCGGTGAGACCCAGTACTTC
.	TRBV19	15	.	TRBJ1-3	CASSPSTETGNTIYF	TGTGCCAGTAGTCCATCCACTGAAACTGGAAACACCATATATTTT
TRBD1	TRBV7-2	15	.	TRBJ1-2	CASSKRGQGDYGYTF	TGTGCCAGCAGCAAGAGGGGACAGGGGGATTATGGCTACACCTTC
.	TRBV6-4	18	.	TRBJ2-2	CASSRRGPKKTNTGELFF	TGTGCCAGCAGCAGGAGGGGACCCAAAAAAACGAACACCGGGGAGCTGTTTTTT
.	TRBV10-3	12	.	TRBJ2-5	CAISTTGETQYF	TGTGCCATCAGTACGACGGGAGAGACCCAGTACTTC
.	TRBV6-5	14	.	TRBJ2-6	CASSYTSGANVLTF	TGTGCCAGCAGTTATACATCTGGGGCCAACGTCCTGACTTTC
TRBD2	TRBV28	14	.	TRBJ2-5	CASRQGGSGETQYF	TGTGCCAGCAGGCAGGGAGGGTCGGGGGAGACCCAGTACTTC
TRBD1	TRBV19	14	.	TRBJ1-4	CASSQTGGDEKLFF	TGTGCCAGTAGTCAGACAGGGGGCGATGAAAAACTGTTTTTT
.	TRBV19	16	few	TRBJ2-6	CASSSPRGSGANVLTF	TGTGCCAGTAGTTCGCCTCGGGGCTCTGGGGCCAACGTCCTGACTTTC
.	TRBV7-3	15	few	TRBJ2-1	CASSLISGPYNEQFF	TGTGCCAGCAGCTTAATCAGCGGGCCTTACAATGAGCAGTTCTTC
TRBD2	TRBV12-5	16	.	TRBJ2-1	CASGPRVAGVKHEQFF	TGTGCTAGTGGTCCCCGGGTAGCGGGAGTAAAGCATGAGCAGTTCTTC
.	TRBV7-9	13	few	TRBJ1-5	CASSGRDDQPQHF	TGTGCCAGCAGCGGCAGGGATGATCAGCCCCAGCATTTT
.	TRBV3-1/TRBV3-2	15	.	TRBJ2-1	CASSPPGLTGNEQFF	TGTGCCAGCAGCCCTCCGGGACTGACGGGCAATGAGCAGTTCTTC
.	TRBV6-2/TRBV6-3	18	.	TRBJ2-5	CASSYSVRGGTVEETQYF	TGTGCCAGCAGTTACTCGGTTAGGGGGGGTACGGTTGAAGAGACCCAGTACTTC
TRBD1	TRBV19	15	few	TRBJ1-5	CASSKEGQGYQPQHF	TGTGCCAGTAGTAAGGAGGGACAGGGTTATCAGCCCCAGCATTTT
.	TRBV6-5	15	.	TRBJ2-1	CASSNHRREGNEQFF	TGTGCCAGCAGCAACCACCGTCGGGAAGGGAATGAGCAGTTCTTC
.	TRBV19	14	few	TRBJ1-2	CASSIDRAYYGYTF	TGTGCCAGTAGTATAGACAGGGCCTACTATGGCTACACCTTC
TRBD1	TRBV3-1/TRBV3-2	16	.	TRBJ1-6	CASRQTGGGYNSPLHF	TGTGCCAGCAGACAGACAGGGGGAGGCTATAATTCACCCCTCCACTTT
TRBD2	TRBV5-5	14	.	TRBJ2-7	CASSLAAGRDEQYF	TGTGCCAGCAGCTTGGCGGCAGGGAGGGACGAGCAGTACTTC
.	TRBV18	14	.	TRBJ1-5	CASSPSQGNQPQHF	TGTGCCAGCTCACCAAGCCAGGGAAATCAGCCCCAGCATTTT
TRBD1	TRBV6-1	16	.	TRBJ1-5	CASSGRDREYNQPQHF	TGTGCCAGCAGTGGGAGGGACAGGGAGTACAATCAGCCCCAGCATTTT
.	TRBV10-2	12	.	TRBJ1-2	CASRAEAYGYTF	TGCGCCAGCAGGGCTGAGGCGTATGGCTACACCTTC
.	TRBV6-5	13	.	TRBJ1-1	CASSYSMNTEAFF	TGTGCCAGCAGTTACAGCATGAACACTGAAGCTTTCTTT
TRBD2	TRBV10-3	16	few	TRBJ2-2	CAISELLAGETGELFF	TGTGCCATCAGTGAGTTACTAGCGGGAGAAACCGGGGAGCTGTTTTTT
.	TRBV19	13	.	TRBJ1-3	CASSSTTGNTIYF	TGTGCCAGTAGTTCCACAACCGGAAACACCATATATTTT
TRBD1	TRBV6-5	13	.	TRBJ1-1	CATWTGVNTEAFF	TGTGCCACCTGGACAGGGGTTAACACTGAAGCTTTCTTT